The 11 T cell receptor beta chains below all came from one sample that was sequenced in a study of T cells in Graves' hyperthyroidism and ophthalmopathy (dated by TCRdb to between 2019 and 2020). Receptor amplification or capture employed multiplex PCR. The run used an Illumina HiSeq 2000. TCR beta CDR3 regions were amplified from RNA transcripts. The TCR CDR3 was subjected to a first round of RT-PCR using the HTBI primer set and the Qiagen OneStep RT-PCR kit. TCRdb ran its own pipeline on the public reads, namely fastp trimming at Q25 and MiXCR clone calling, and kept in-frame beta chains. Each entry is one CDR3 protein sequence, shown with its most common DNA and genes. This sample has hundreds of thousands of distinct CDR3 sequences in its table, and 14% of those were observed once. The top ten hold roughly 10% of the sample. The sequencing input was blood. The receptors shown here come from a woman aged 18-29 years with Graves' hyperthyroidism.

The rearrangement joins TRBV12-3 or TRBV12-4 to TRBJ2-5, with D possibly being TRBD1 or TRBD2 (5 bases each). V was pared by 6 bases and J by 6 bases, with 17 bases between. The CDR3 sequence is 14 residues long. The CDR3 loop reads CASSPRRGTKTQYF. The CDR3 bases are TGTGCCAGCAGCCCGCGTCGGGGCACGAAGACCCAGTACTTC.

This chain joins TRBV9 and TRBJ1-2; D might be TRBD1 (5 bases). This CDR3 has 15 residues. With 0 bases removed from V and 4 bases from J, the gap between germline ends came to 13 bases. From germline, CDR1 is SGDLS and CDR2 YYNGEE. Here the CDR3 reads CASSVGIGGIYGYTF. CDR3 sequence (DNA): TGTGCCAGCAGCGTAGGGATTGGGGGAATCTATGGCTACACCTTC. Together with reference TRBV9 and TRBJ1-2, the CDR3 gives the full variable domain: DSGVTQTPKHLITATGQRVTLRCSPRSGDLSVYWYQQSLDQGLQFLIQYYNGEERAKGNILERFSAQQFPDLHSELNLSSLELGDSALYFCASSVGIGGIYGYTFGSGTRLTVV.

This clonotype was detected many times. J is TRBJ1-1 and V is TRBV30; D is perhaps TRBD1 (5 bases). Germline loops: CDR1 GTSNPN, CDR2 SVGIG (reference sequence). V lost 0 bases to trimming and J lost 4 bases, with 12 bases between them. This CDR3 has 14 amino acids. CDR3 in DNA: TGTGCCTGGAGTGTGGGGACTTCCGGCACTGAAGCTTTCTTT. This codes for CAWSVGTSGTEAFF.

This clonotype was seen at least ten times. CDR3 in DNA: TGTGCCAGCAGTTGGACGGGTAAAGGTGGCAATCAGCCCCAGCATTTT. It encodes CASSWTGKGGNQPQHF. V and J are TRBV12-3 or TRBV12-4 and TRBJ1-5, with D uncertain. V was cut by 4 bases and J by 2 bases, with 15 bases left in between. The CDR3 consists of 16 residues.

This clonotype was seen ten or more times. This chain links TRBV20-1 with TRBJ2-1; 8 bases are a match to TRBD2. The CDR3 extends over 14 amino acids. J gave up 10 bases and V 3 bases, and 11 bases lay outside the gene matches. Germline values: CDR1 DFQATT, CDR2 SNEGSKA (reference sequence). CDR3 nucleotide sequence: TGCAGTGCTAGGAGTAGCGGGAAAATTTACGAGCAGTTCTTC. This encodes CSARSSGKIYEQFF.

This clonotype was observed many times. The chain joins TRBV11-2 to TRBJ2-2; 12 bases agree with TRBD2. CDR3 length: 16 amino acids. The ends lost 5 bases at V and 7 bases at J; junction bases unmatched: 8. Germline lookup yields CDR1 SGHAT and CDR2 FQNNGV. The CDR3 DNA reads TGTGCCAGCAGCCCCCGACTAGCGGGAGAGAGCGGGGAGCTGTTTTTT. The encoded protein is CASSPRLAGESGELFF.

This clonotype was counted ten times or more. V is TRBV28 and J is TRBJ2-1, with D tentatively TRBD2 (6 bases). Germline CDR1 reads MDHEN; CDR2 reads SYDVKM. This CDR3 spans 13 amino acids. V shed 6 bases and J shed 5 bases, with 11 bases lying between them. As DNA, the CDR3 is TGTGCCAGCAGGCGGGGTGGAGACAATGAGCAGTTCTTC. It codes for CASRRGGDNEQFF.

This clonotype has just a few counts. The genes are TRBV24-1 and TRBJ2-3; D possibly uses TRBD1 or TRBD2 (5 bases each). CDR1 is KGHDR and CDR2 is SFDVKD in the germline V gene. V lost 7 bases and J lost 1, with 32 bases in between. This CDR3 contains 21 residues. The CDR3 DNA reads TGTGCCACCAGCACAGGCGGGTCGTTCTACGGACCAGCCGACCGCACAGATACGCAGTATTTT. It translates to CATSTGGSFYGPADRTDTQYF.

This CDR3 is CASSPGQGVGRGPEQFF. The CDR3 region has the DNA TGTGCCAGCAGCCCCGGACAGGGGGTAGGCCGGGGCCCTGAGCAGTTCTTC. This chain links TRBV6-2 or TRBV6-3 with TRBJ2-1; 10 bases line up with TRBD1. The V and J ends lost 6 bases and 9 bases, in that order; junction bases with no gene match: 17. The CDR3 runs 17 residues. Germline CDR1 MNHEY, CDR2 SVGEGT.

Ten or more counts support this clonotype. V usage is TRBV5-5 and J usage is TRBJ2-1; 9 bases are shared with TRBD1. Germline V gene data show CDR1 as SGHKS and CDR2 as YYEKEE (reference sequence). V was clipped by 5 bases and J by 5 bases; unmatched bases: 11. The CDR3 spans 16 residues. The CDR3 DNA sequence: TGTGCCAGCAGGATGGGCCGGGACAGGGCAAACAATGAGCAGTTCTTC. Translating gives CASRMGRDRANNEQFF.

About this clonotype itself: Since a much larger clone is just one base distant, this may be a read error. The J gene is TRBJ2-3, the V gene TRBV6-5; 9 bases are a match to TRBD2. Per the germline V gene, CDR1 is MNHEY and CDR2 is SVGAGI. The CDR3 extends over 15 amino acids. The CDR3 coding sequence is TGTGCCAGCAGTTACCGGGGACTAGCTAGAGATACGCGGTATTTT. As protein: CASSYRGLARDTRYF.